The TCR beta chain described here comes from a study of cytomegalovirus exposure and HLA in healthy donors. The CDR3 extends over 15 amino acids. Germline V lookup: CDR1 MNHEY, CDR2 SVGAGI. It was with 60 Vbeta and 13 Jbeta primers that the PCR ran. The repertoire was sequenced with immunoSEQ multiplex PCR; TCRdb's copy has only in-frame clones and lacks some. The repertoire has approximately 140,000 clones, 61% of them found once; the top ten carry around 2%. In regard to this clone: A read error may account for a junction end that differs from germline.

The receptor was isolated from a male donor in good health and CMV-seronegative. Sequenced input: PBMCs. The rearrangement links TRBV6-5 to TRBJ2-1, with D possibly matching TRBD1 (5 bases). The CDR3 nucleotides are TGTGCCAGCAGCTACTGGGGCCAGCCCAGTGGGGAGCAGTTCTTC. Residues: CASSYWGQPSGEQFF.